The rows below give T cell receptor beta chains drawn from one sample of a study of CD8 T cells in ankylosing spondylitis. TCRdb ran MiXCR on the 5' RACE reads and lists one entry per CDR3 protein. Of over 100,000 distinct CDR3 sequences in the sample, 7% were seen once. The sample consisted of blood, either unsorted or a sorted T cell fraction (not recorded which). All receptors come from a male donor with ankylosing spondylitis or in good health (not recorded which). The CDR3 runs from the conserved cysteine through the conserved F or W. Fields, in order: D gene, V gene, clone size, J gene, CDR3 protein, CDR3 DNA. A D gene is named only where the DNA matches it firmly. The size entry is marked missing in some rows and otherwise reads once, few, many or a size class.

NA,TRBV5-1,few,TRBJ1-1,CASSFDREAFF,TGCGCCAGCAGCTTCGACAGGGAAGCTTTCTTT
TRBD2,TRBV29-1,many,TRBJ2-7,CSVDSGLGHHEQYF,TGCAGCGTTGACTCGGGACTAGGGCACCACGAGCAGTACTTC
NA,TRBV2,many,TRBJ2-2,CASSILDSATGELFF,TGTGCCAGCAGTATCTTGGACAGCGCCACCGGGGAGCTGTTTTTT
NA,TRBV12-3/TRBV12-4,many,TRBJ2-3,CASSLRGGGQGTDTQYF,TGTGCCAGCAGTTTAAGGGGAGGGGGACAGGGCACAGATACGCAGTATTTT
NA,TRBV30,many,TRBJ2-3,CAWSQDSPSTQYF,TGTGCCTGGAGTCAGGACAGTCCTTCTACGCAGTATTTT
TRBD1,TRBV10-3,many,TRBJ1-2,CAISESTGAIRGYTF,TGTGCCATCAGTGAGTCGACAGGGGCGATCCGAGGCTACACCTTC
TRBD1,TRBV7-9,many,TRBJ1-1,CASSSTGPLEAFF,TGTGCCAGCAGCTCGACAGGGCCCCTGGAGGCTTTCTTT
NA,TRBV20-1,many,TRBJ2-5,CSATPDTHQETQYF,TGCAGTGCCACCCCGGACACGCACCAAGAGACCCAGTACTTC
TRBD1,TRBV12-5,many,TRBJ1-4,CASGLTRTGREEKLFF,TGTGCTAGTGGTTTGACCAGGACAGGGAGGGAAGAAAAACTGTTTTTT
TRBD1,TRBV13,few,TRBJ2-7,CASSVLGQGGEQYF,TGTGCCAGCAGCGTCCTCGGACAGGGTGGCGAGCAGTACTTC
TRBD1,TRBV14,many,TRBJ1-6,CASSQLQGASPLHF,TGTGCCAGCAGCCAATTACAGGGGGCTTCACCCCTCCACTTT
TRBD2,TRBV5-1,many,TRBJ2-3,CASSPGLDTDTQYF,TGCGCCAGCAGCCCAGGACTAGACACAGATACGCAGTATTTT
NA,TRBV7-3,many,TRBJ2-3,CASSPKLGGTDTQYF,TGTGCCAGCAGCCCGAAACTAGGAGGCACAGATACGCAGTATTTT
NA,TRBV12-3/TRBV12-4,many,TRBJ1-1,CASTGRGNTEAFF,TGTGCCAGCACTGGCAGGGGGAACACTGAAGCTTTCTTT
NA,TRBV6-5,many,TRBJ1-2,CASSPTGLEGTF,TGTGCCAGCAGTCCCACGGGATTAGAGGGCACCTTC
NA,TRBV6-2/TRBV6-3,many,TRBJ2-6,CASSYRGSSGANVLTF,TGTGCCAGCAGTTACCGCGGTTCTTCTGGGGCCAACGTCCTGACTTTC
NA,TRBV20-1,medium-sized,TRBJ2-7,CSARVYRDWTYEQYF,TGCAGTGCTAGAGTGTATCGGGACTGGACCTACGAGCAGTACTTC
NA,TRBV7-9,many,TRBJ2-2,CASSRDRFNTGELFF,TGTGCCAGCAGCCGCGACAGATTTAACACCGGGGAGCTGTTTTTT
NA,TRBV5-1,many,TRBJ2-7,CASSLNSYEQYF,TGCGCCAGCAGCTTGAACAGCTACGAGCAGTACTTC
NA,TRBV7-2,many,TRBJ2-1,CASSPSSEQFF,TGTGCCAGCAGTCCTAGCAGTGAGCAGTTCTTC
NA,TRBV12-3/TRBV12-4,many,TRBJ2-1,CASTLVGVTYNEQFF,TGTGCCAGCACCCTTGTGGGAGTTACCTACAATGAGCAGTTCTTC
NA,TRBV11-2,many,TRBJ2-1,CATNEQFF,TGTGCCACAAACGAGCAGTTCTTC
NA,TRBV5-1,few,TRBJ1-6,CASSRGGSRDSPLHF,TGCGCCAGCAGCCGGGGAGGCAGTAGGGATTCACCCCTCCACTTT
NA,TRBV19,few,TRBJ2-6,CASSMVQKISGANVLTF,TGTGCCAGTAGTATGGTACAGAAAATCTCTGGGGCCAACGTCCTGACTTTC
NA,TRBV10-3,many,TRBJ2-2,CAIDGGAYTGELFF,TGTGCCATCGACGGCGGGGCCTACACCGGGGAGCTGTTTTTT
NA,TRBV9,many,TRBJ2-2,CASSGGWRTGELFF,TGTGCCAGCAGCGGGGGTTGGAGGACCGGGGAGCTGTTTTTT
NA,TRBV6-1,many,TRBJ1-2,CASSVGGPYGYTF,TGTGCCAGCAGTGTAGGAGGGCCGTATGGCTACACCTTC
NA,TRBV7-9,many,TRBJ2-2,CASSPRLGTIAGELFF,TGTGCCAGCAGCCCCCGCCTGGGCACGATCGCCGGGGAGCTGTTTTTT
TRBD2,TRBV20-1,many,TRBJ2-5,CSASGKTSGVRETQYF,TGCAGTGCTAGTGGGAAAACTAGCGGGGTGCGAGAGACCCAGTACTTC
TRBD1,TRBV5-1,many,TRBJ2-1,CASNRNPPGQGVYNEQFF,TGCGCCAGCAACAGAAACCCTCCGGGACAGGGGGTTTACAATGAGCAGTTCTTC
NA,TRBV12-3/TRBV12-4,many,TRBJ1-6,CASSLVGALHF,TGTGCCAGCAGTTTAGTCGGGGCCCTCCACTTT
NA,TRBV7-9,many,TRBJ2-5,CASSLHETLQETQYF,TGTGCCAGCAGCTTACACGAGACTCTCCAAGAGACCCAGTACTTC
NA,TRBV5-5,many,TRBJ1-2,CASSLEGRGGYGYTF,TGTGCCAGCAGCTTGGAAGGCAGGGGTGGATATGGCTACACCTTC
TRBD2,TRBV3-1,many,TRBJ2-3,CASSQIGGGTDTQYF,TGTGCCAGCAGCCAAATTGGGGGGGGAACAGATACGCAGTATTTT
NA,TRBV18,many,TRBJ2-3,CASSQPEARVTQYF,TGTGCCAGCTCACAGCCGGAAGCAAGAGTAACGCAGTATTTT
NA,TRBV12-3/TRBV12-4,few,TRBJ1-2,CASSSYTYGYTF,TGTGCCAGCAGTTCTTACACCTATGGCTACACCTTC
NA,TRBV7-3,few,TRBJ1-1,CASSLSRWNTEAFF,TGTGCCAGCAGCTTAAGCCGGTGGAACACTGAAGCTTTCTTT
TRBD1,TRBV5-1,many,TRBJ1-2,CASSHGTGNSYGYTF,TGCGCCAGCAGCCACGGGACAGGGAACTCCTATGGCTACACCTTC
NA,TRBV20-1,many,TRBJ2-1,CSARSPRGEQFF,TGCAGTGCTAGATCCCCCCGGGGTGAGCAGTTCTTC
TRBD1,TRBV29-1,many,TRBJ1-2,CSARDSHYGYTF,TGCAGCGCCCGGGACAGCCACTATGGCTACACCTTC
TRBD1,TRBV27,many,TRBJ2-7,CASSLEGTGKDEQYF,TGTGCCAGCAGTTTAGAGGGGACAGGGAAGGACGAGCAGTACTTC
TRBD2,TRBV5-1,few,TRBJ2-7,CASGLADSSYEQYF,TGCGCCAGCGGTCTAGCGGACTCATCCTACGAGCAGTACTTC
NA,TRBV10-3,many,TRBJ1-1,CAIRGSASNTEAFF,TGTGCCATCAGGGGGTCGGCCTCGAACACTGAAGCTTTCTTT
NA,TRBV7-2,many,TRBJ1-6,CASGEIYNSPLHF,TGTGCCAGCGGGGAAATTTATAATTCACCCCTCCACTTT
NA,TRBV12-3/TRBV12-4,NA,TRBJ2-1,CASSGPGDEQFF,TGTGCCAGCAGTGGACCGGGGGATGAGCAGTTCTTC
TRBD2,TRBV20-1,many,TRBJ2-1,CSARGLAGGTNEQFF,TGCAGTGCTAGAGGGCTAGCGGGGGGGACGAATGAGCAGTTCTTC
TRBD1,TRBV15,many,TRBJ2-1,CATSRDLGTGGFNEQFF,TGTGCCACCAGCAGAGATCTGGGGACAGGGGGATTCAATGAGCAGTTCTTC
TRBD1,TRBV7-8,many,TRBJ2-7,CASSLGGFGDRGAYEQYF,TGTGCCAGCAGCTTAGGTGGCTTCGGGGACAGGGGTGCCTACGAGCAGTACTTC
NA,TRBV18,few,TRBJ1-6,CASSSGTADYSPLHF,TGTGCCAGCTCGTCCGGGACGGCCGATTATTCACCCCTCCACTTT
NA,TRBV12-3/TRBV12-4,many,TRBJ1-1,CASTDQPIEAFF,TGTGCCAGCACGGACCAGCCAATTGAAGCTTTCTTT